What follows are 8 T cell receptor beta chains derived from one specimen sequenced in a study of cytomegalovirus exposure and HLA in healthy donors. Vbeta (60) and Jbeta (13) primers were used in the PCR. The assay was immunoSEQ multiplex PCR, and TCRdb's table has in-frame clones only and misses some. The sample carries fewer than 140,000 clones, under 80% recorded once. Sequenced: PBMCs. These receptors all stem from a man aged 60 to 69 in good health and CMV-seronegative.

The gene calls are TRBV28 and TRBJ1-6, with TRBD1 matching over 7 bases. Germline V gene lookup returns CDR1 MDHEN and CDR2 SYDVKM. This CDR3 is built from 13 residues. The junction had 4 bases not matched to a gene; V was cut back by 7 bases and J by 7 bases. CDR3 sequence: CASKGQTNSPLHF. As DNA, the CDR3 is TGTGCCAGCAAGGGACAGACCAATTCACCCCTCCACTTT.

J is TRBJ1-1 and V is TRBV6-5; perhaps TRBD1 as D (5 bases). The ends were cut back, 4 bases at V and 4 bases at J, with 10 bases in the middle. CDR1 is MNHEY, CDR2 SVGAGI, per germline. The CDR3 length is 13 residues. CDR3 region: CASSFRGVTEAFF. CDR3 bases: TGTGCCAGCAGTTTCCGGGGGGTCACTGAAGCTTTCTTT.

This clone appeared a few times. The chain links TRBV5-4 to TRBJ1-1, with no clear D. The CDR3 contains 16 residues. CDR1 is SGHNT and CDR2 is YYREEE in the germline V gene (reference sequence). The V and J ends lost 4 bases and 1 base respectively, with 17 bases between them. The CDR3 DNA reads TGTGCCAGCAGCCCGGGGAAGTGGCGGGAGAACACTGAAGCTTTCTTT. It encodes CASSPGKWRENTEAFF.

The V and J genes are TRBV30 and TRBJ1-6, with D hard to call. The CDR3 sequence is 13 residues long. Germline values: CDR1 GTSNPN, CDR2 SVGIG (reference sequence). The ends were cut back, 3 bases at V and 9 bases at J, with 12 bases in the middle. CDR3 nucleotides: TGTGCCTGGAGAGGACGGCGGGGTTCACCCCTCCACTTT. Translation gives CAWRGRRGSPLHF.

The chain joins TRBV5-1 to TRBJ1-4; D possibly corresponds to TRBD1 (5 bases). CDR1 and CDR2 from the germline V gene are SGHRS and YFSETQ. This CDR3 region has 15 residues. Trimming shortened V by 0 bases and J by 2 bases, and 8 bases separated the two germline ends. CDR3 in amino acids: CASSLVQGTNEKLFF. The CDR3 bases are TGCGCCAGCAGCTTGGTTCAGGGTACTAATGAAAAACTGTTTTTT.

The CDR3 DNA reads as TGTGCCAGCAGCCCGCGGGTAGCCACTAATGAAAAACTGTTTTTT. It specifies CASSPRVATNEKLFF. The chain employs TRBV9 and TRBJ1-4; D gene uncertain. The CDR3 length is 15 residues. CDR1 and CDR2 (germline): SGDLS, YYNGEE. V lost 4 bases and J lost 2, with 12 bases in between.

The V and J genes are TRBV6-5 and TRBJ2-5, with 7 positions matching TRBD1. The CDR3 runs to 15 residues. V trimming: 7 bases; J trimming: 5 bases; junction bases outside the gene matches: 13. Germline V gene lookup returns CDR1 MNHEY and CDR2 SVGAGI. In DNA form, the CDR3 reads TGTGCCAGCAAGGGACAGATCCTCTCAAGTGAGACCCAGTACTTC. Translation gives CASKGQILSSETQYF.

The chain couples TRBV9 to TRBJ2-5; TRBD2 might be the D (7 bases). Germline CDR1 reads SGDLS; CDR2 reads YYNGEE. Trimming took off 4 bases at V and 5 bases at J, with 18 bases between the two ends. This CDR3 has 15 amino acids. This CDR3 reads CASSPAGGRGETQYF. In DNA form, the CDR3 reads TGTGCCAGCAGCCCCGCCGGGGGGCGAGGGGAGACCCAGTACTTC.